This TCR beta chain was identified in a study of T cell responses to AZD1222 COVID-19 vaccine. Study-level findings and limits: No day 14 peak samples; only post-peak repertoires were characterized. Close to half of all spike-specific TCRs reportedly target regions of the variants that are unmutated. Elevations in Spike-specific TCR breadth and depth followed administration of two AZD1222 doses. Only a handful of AZD1222 recipients tested seropositive at baseline.

Generated by immunoSEQ multiplex PCR, the TCRdb table keeps only in-frame clones and is missing some. The repertoire holds 45,000 to 65,000 clones, with about 80% as singletons. The V gene end was trimmed by 4 bases and the J gene end by 5 bases; junction bases not matched to a gene: 7. This CDR3 is built from 16 residues. Germline CDR1 is SGHTA and CDR2 is FQGTGA. Worth noting for this clone: What it recognizes is unknown.

This chain connects TRBV7-3 to TRBJ2-1, with 11 bases matching TRBD2. This TCR derives from an adult who received the AZD1222 COVID-19 vaccine. Sequencing was performed on peripheral blood, taken 28 days after the second AZD1222 dose. The CDR3 reads CASSSQPGLADNEQFF. In DNA, the CDR3 is TGTGCCAGCAGCTCCCAACCGGGACTAGCGGACAATGAGCAGTTCTTC.